The present entry profiles one T cell receptor (beta chain) with its context. This clone was counted only a few times. Its target antigen remains unknown. Base qualities are not at hand, and no much larger clone is one base apart. Relative to germline, V is 0 bases shorter and J is 5 bases shorter, with 4 bases between their ends. The germline V gene (reference sequence) gives CDR1 as DFQATT and CDR2 as SNEGSKA. The CDR3, from cysteine to phenylalanine, totals 11 residues. Only the CDR3 part of the read is kept: 33 bases, read in frame from the first base. The data stem from a study of vaccination effects on CD4 cells after COVID-19 (dated by TCRdb to the early 2020s). For the wider study: In the ViraFEST assay, PBMC were stimulated with viral peptide pools, and TCR sequencing was then used to find antigen-specific CD4+ T cell clonotypes based on their expansion. In both COVID-19 convalescent patients and infection-naive vaccine recipients, the study compared SARS-CoV-2 spike-specific CD4+ TCR repertoires from before mRNA vaccination with those from after it. Cultures from other donors in the study were sequenced with the Oncomine TCR Beta short-read assay on an Illumina iSeq 100. Across the study, the median time from the second dose to post-vaccine sampling was 72 days (range 14 to 241). Altogether, roughly 10 COVID-19 convalescent patients and several SARS-CoV-2-naive healthy vaccine recipients made up the full study. About 2 million PBMC per well were cultured in IMDM with roughly 5% human AB serum, around 10 IU/ml IL-2 and gentamicin, plus 10 ug/ml peptides.

To prepare the library, the immunoSEQ multiplex PCR assay was applied. DNA from the CD4+ T cells that had been cultured and isolated underwent TCR beta CDR3 sequencing. Processing in the source paper ran as follows. The analysis removed non-productive TCR sequences, trimmed reads to the CDR3 region, and retained only CDR3s that were 7 or more amino acids long. Antigen-specific clonotypes were identified with the MANAFEST web app by comparing expansion in peptide wells against reference cultures. For clones to be considered positive, expansion at FDR<0.05 versus reference and all other wells, an odds ratio above 5, and a frequency above 0.1% in two replicate wells were required. Cross-reactive clonotypes were defined as significantly expanded in SARS-CoV-2 spike wells and in at least one common cold coronavirus spike condition. Levenshtein distance calculated with the stringdist R package was used to assess CDR3 similarity, and unrooted trees were constructed with ape in R 3.6.1. The table was pulled from immuneACCESS by TCRdb, which kept in-frame rearrangements only. Such tables lose some clones; where checked, under half of the loss comes from unresolved V genes, and the rest has no known cause. The V and J calls and the clone size are those of that table, but D and trimming were determined from the DNA. This sample holds about 39,000 clones; under 70% were observed only once. The ten biggest clones cover 6% to 8.5% of the sample.

After less than 13 days of culture, CD4+ T cells were isolated with the EasySep CD4+ T cell isolation kit. Two doses of either the BNT162b2 or the mRNA-1273 mRNA SARS-CoV-2 vaccine were administered to participants. Healthy vaccine recipients had no prior SARS-CoV-2 infection, confirmed by negative nucleocapsid antibodies before and after vaccination. Half of the culture medium was replaced with fresh IL-2-containing medium on days 3 and 7. Unless noted otherwise, every peptide stimulation condition was grown in triplicate wells. Using Ficoll-Paque Plus gradient centrifugation, PBMC were separated from whole blood and then either used fresh or cryopreserved at -140C. Genomic DNA was extracted from cultured CD4+ T cells with the QIAamp micro DNA kit. What the work shows at the level of the full study, not this receptor alone: Marked clonal contraction was observed in both infection-induced and vaccine-induced clones at late post-vaccination timepoints, consistent with waning T cell responses. In healthy vaccine recipients, vaccine-induced clones were almost all SARS-CoV-2 mono-reactive, with only 1 of 255 being cross-reactive with common cold coronaviruses. The study was limited by a small number of convalescent patients and lacked early post-infection timepoints.

Sample: CD4+ T cells from PBMCs cultured without peptide, taken after COVID-19 vaccination. Recombination connected TRBV20-1 to TRBJ2-5; too little of a D gene remains to name it. The source is a human donor who received a COVID-19 vaccine. In nucleotide form, the sequence is TGCAGTGCTAGAGATCGGGAGACCCAGTACTTC. Translated, it reads CSARDRETQYF.